This TCR beta chain was profiled in a study of T cells in Graves' hyperthyroidism and ophthalmopathy. Study-wide findings and caveats: Most thyroid clonotypes with frequency above 0.001 were detected in blood.

It was RNA transcripts that yielded the amplified TCR beta CDR3 regions. During a first-round RT-PCR of the TCR CDR3, the HTBI primer set was used. MiXCR, run by TCRdb on the multiplex PCR reads, gives a single entry per CDR3 protein. The sample carries 460,000 or so distinct CDR3 sequences, around an eighth recorded once. There are 17 residues in the CDR3. V dropped 3 bases and J dropped 2 bases, with 17 bases sitting between them. CDR1 and CDR2 (germline): KGHSH, LQKENI. In its sample, this clonotype was seen a few times. Its antigen is undetermined. Pregnant or lactating patients were excluded, as were those with uncontrolled infection or other autoimmune disease. Orbital computed tomography and thyroid ultrasound, together with serum TRAb and thyroxine and clinical symptoms, were used for diagnoses. PBMCs were sourced from roughly 10 ml fresh peripheral blood.

What was sequenced was blood. The chain employs TRBV18 and TRBJ1-3; D may be TRBD1 (5 bases). This sequence originates from a woman between 18 and 30 years old with Graves' hyperthyroidism. The CDR3 loop is CASSPGPRWFPGNTIYF. Here the CDR3 DNA reads TGTGCCAGCTCACCGGGGCCCAGGTGGTTCCCTGGAAACACCATATATTTT.